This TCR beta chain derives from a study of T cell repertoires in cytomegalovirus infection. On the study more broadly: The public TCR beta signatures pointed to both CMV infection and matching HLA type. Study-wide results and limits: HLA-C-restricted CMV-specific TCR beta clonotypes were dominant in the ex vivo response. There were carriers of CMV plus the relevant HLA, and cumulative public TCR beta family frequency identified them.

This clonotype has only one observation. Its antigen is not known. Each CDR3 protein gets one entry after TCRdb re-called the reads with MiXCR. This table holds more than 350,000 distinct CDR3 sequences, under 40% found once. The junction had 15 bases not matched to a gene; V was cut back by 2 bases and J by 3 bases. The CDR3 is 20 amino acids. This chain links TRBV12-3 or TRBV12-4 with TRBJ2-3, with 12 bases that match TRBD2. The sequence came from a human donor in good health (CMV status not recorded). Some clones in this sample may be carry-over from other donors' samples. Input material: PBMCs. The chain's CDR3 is CASSLSGLAGSPDPTDTQYF. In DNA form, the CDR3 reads TGTGCCAGCAGTTTATCCGGACTAGCGGGGTCGCCTGACCCTACAGATACGCAGTATTTT.